This T cell receptor (beta chain) was sequenced for a study of OX40 agonist ivuxolimab in advanced cancers. This clone appeared a single time. V was pared by 3 bases and J by 8 bases, with 14 bases between. The CDR3 has 14 amino acids. Germline V gene sequence: CDR1 LNHDA, CDR2 SQIVND (reference sequence). Generated by immunoSEQ multiplex PCR, the TCRdb table keeps only in-frame clones and is missing some. The table lists some 94,000 clones, 90% to 97% of them singletons. The rearrangement joins TRBV19 to TRBJ2-1, with D possibly TRBD2 on 6 matching bases. The sample in question was CD4+ or CD8+ T cells sorted from blood, obtained in a trial of the OX40 agonist ivuxolimab. This receptor was identified in an adult with an advanced solid tumor such as melanoma, head and neck, liver or kidney cancer. CDR3 amino acids: CASSIDGRSHEQFF. The CDR3 DNA is TGTGCCAGTAGTATTGACGGGAGATCCCATGAGCAGTTCTTC.